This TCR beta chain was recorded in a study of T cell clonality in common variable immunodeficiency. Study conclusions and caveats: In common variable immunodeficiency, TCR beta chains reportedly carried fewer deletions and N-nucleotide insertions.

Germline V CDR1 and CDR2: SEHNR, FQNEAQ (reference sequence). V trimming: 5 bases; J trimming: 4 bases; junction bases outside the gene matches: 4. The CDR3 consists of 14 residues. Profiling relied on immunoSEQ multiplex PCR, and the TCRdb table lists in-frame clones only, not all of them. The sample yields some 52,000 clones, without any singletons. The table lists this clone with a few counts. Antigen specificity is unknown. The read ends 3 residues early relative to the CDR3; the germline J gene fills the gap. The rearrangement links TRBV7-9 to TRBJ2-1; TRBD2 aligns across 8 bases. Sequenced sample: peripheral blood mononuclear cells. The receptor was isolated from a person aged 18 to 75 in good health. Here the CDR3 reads CASSPQRGYNEQFF. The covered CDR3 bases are TGTGCCAGCAGCCCGCAGCGGGGGTACAATGAG.